This record covers a single T cell receptor beta chain. V dropped 1 base and J dropped 6 bases, with 15 bases sitting between them. Germline V gives CDR1 SGHDT, CDR2 YYEEEE. There are 15 residues in the CDR3. The data belong to a study of blood T cell repertoires in COVID-19. The wider study: Samples of COVID-19 (acute and convalescent) were obtained from the United States, Italy and Spain.

The data were produced by immunoSEQ multiplex PCR, yet TCRdb's version contains in-frame clones alone and is incomplete. Altogether 200,000 or so clones are present, roughly nine tenths being singletons, with the ten largest covering 2.1%. This clonotype was obtained from a man between 65 and 79 years old with active or convalescent COVID-19. The chain combines TRBV5-6 with TRBJ2-3, with TRBD1 as a possible D gene (6 bases). The sequenced sample consisted of peripheral blood. CDR3 region: CASSLSPGEWDTQYF. For the CDR3, the DNA is TGTGCCAGCAGCTTGTCTCCAGGGGAGTGGGATACGCAGTATTTT.